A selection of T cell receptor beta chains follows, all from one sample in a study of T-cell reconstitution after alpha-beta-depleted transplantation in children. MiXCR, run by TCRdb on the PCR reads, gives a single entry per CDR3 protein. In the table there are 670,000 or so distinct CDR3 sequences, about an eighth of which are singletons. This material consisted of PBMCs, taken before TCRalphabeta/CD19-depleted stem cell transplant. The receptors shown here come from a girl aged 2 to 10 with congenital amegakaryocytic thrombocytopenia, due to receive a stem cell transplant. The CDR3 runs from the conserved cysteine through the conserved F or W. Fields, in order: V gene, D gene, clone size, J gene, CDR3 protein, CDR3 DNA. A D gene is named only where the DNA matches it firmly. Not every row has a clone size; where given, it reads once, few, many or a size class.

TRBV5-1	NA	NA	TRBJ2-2	CASSADAANTGELFF	TGCGCCAGCAGCGCCGACGCGGCGAACACCGGGGAGCTGTTTTTT
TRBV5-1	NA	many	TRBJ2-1	CASSLVGSTLNEQFF	TGCGCCAGCAGCTTGGTAGGTTCCACGTTAAATGAGCAGTTCTTC
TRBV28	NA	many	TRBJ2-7	CASMGLSGDYYEQYF	TGTGCCAGCATGGGGCTGTCAGGGGATTACTACGAGCAGTACTTC
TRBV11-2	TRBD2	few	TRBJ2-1	CASSFPGTSGSRSYNEQFF	TGTGCCAGCAGCTTCCCCGGGACTAGCGGGAGCCGCTCCTACAATGAGCAGTTCTTC
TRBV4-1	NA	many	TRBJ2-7	CASSQGSGGRSYEQYF	TGCGCCAGCAGCCAAGGTTCCGGGGGGCGATCCTACGAGCAGTACTTC
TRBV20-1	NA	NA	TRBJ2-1	CSARRADVPNEQFF	TGCAGTGCTAGAAGGGCGGACGTACCGAATGAGCAGTTCTTC
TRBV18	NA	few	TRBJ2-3	CASSDKGFSDTQYF	TGTGCCAGCTCAGACAAAGGGTTCTCAGATACGCAGTATTTT
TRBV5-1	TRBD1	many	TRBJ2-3	CASSSPIRDRGRPDTQYF	TGCGCCAGCAGCTCTCCCATCCGAGACAGGGGGAGACCAGATACGCAGTATTTT
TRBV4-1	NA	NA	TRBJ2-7	CASSQVPDGAYEQYF	TGCGCCAGCAGCCAAGTCCCAGATGGGGCCTACGAGCAGTACTTC
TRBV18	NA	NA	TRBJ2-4	CASSPGRDNIQYF	TGTGCCAGCTCACCGGGGCGTGACAACATTCAGTACTTC
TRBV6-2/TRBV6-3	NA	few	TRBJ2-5	CASSSPSRESPQLYF	TGTGCCAGCAGTTCCCCCTCGAGGGAGAGCCCTCAACTGTACTTC
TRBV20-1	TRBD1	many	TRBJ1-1	CSARDRTGYTEAFF	TGCAGTGCTAGAGATCGGACAGGATACACTGAAGCTTTCTTT
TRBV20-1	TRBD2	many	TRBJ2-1	CSASPQREFYNEQFF	TGCAGTGCGAGTCCCCAGCGGGAGTTCTACAATGAGCAGTTCTTC
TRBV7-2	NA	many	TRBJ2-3	CASSPPRPTDTQYF	TGTGCCAGCAGCCCTCCCCGGCCCACAGATACGCAGTATTTT
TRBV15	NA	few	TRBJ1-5	CATSTSKHQPQHF	TGTGCCACCAGCACCTCTAAACATCAGCCCCAGCATTTT
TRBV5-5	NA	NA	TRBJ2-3	CASSTRDFTDTQYF	TGTGCCAGCAGCACCCGGGACTTCACAGATACGCAGTATTTT
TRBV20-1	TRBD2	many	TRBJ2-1	CSASILAGASYNEQFF	TGCAGTGCTAGCATCCTAGCGGGAGCCTCCTACAATGAGCAGTTCTTC
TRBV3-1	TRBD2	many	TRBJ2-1	CASSQVAGRTYNEQFF	TGTGCCAGCAGCCAAGTAGCGGGAAGGACCTACAATGAGCAGTTCTTC
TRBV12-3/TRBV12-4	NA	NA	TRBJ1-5	CASRSNEEPPQHF	TGTGCCAGCAGAAGCAACGAAGAACCGCCCCAGCATTTT
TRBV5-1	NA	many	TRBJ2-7	CASSLELSYEQYF	TGCGCCAGCAGCTTGGAGCTGTCCTACGAGCAGTACTTC
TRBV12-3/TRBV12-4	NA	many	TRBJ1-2	CASSLASGYTF	TGTGCCAGCAGTTTAGCGTCCGGCTACACCTTC
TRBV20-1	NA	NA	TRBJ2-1	CSARDPLNEQFF	TGCAGTGCTAGAGATCCATTGAATGAGCAGTTCTTC
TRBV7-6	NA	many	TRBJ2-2	CASSHPYGELFF	TGTGCCAGCAGCCACCCTTACGGGGAGCTGTTTTTT
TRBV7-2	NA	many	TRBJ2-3	CASSLGLSVTDTQYF	TGTGCCAGCAGCTTAGGACTTTCGGTCACAGATACGCAGTATTTT
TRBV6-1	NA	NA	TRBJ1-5	CASCTENSNQPQHF	TGTGCCAGCTGCACAGAGAATAGCAATCAGCCCCAGCATTTT
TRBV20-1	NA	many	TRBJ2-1	CSASGSIVTFHNEQFF	TGCAGTGCTAGCGGGAGCATCGTTACGTTCCACAATGAGCAGTTCTTC
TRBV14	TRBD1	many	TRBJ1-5	CASSRNSSPTGINQPQHF	TGTGCCAGCAGCCGAAACTCCTCCCCGACAGGGATCAATCAGCCCCAGCATTTT
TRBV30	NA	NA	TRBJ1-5	CAWSRTNSNQPQHF	TGTGCCTGGAGTAGAACAAATAGCAATCAGCCCCAGCATTTT
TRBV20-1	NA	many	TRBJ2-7	CSARAYDSSYEQYF	TGCAGTGCTAGAGCTTACGACAGCTCCTACGAGCAGTACTTC
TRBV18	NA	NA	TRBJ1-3	CASSPRGAGNTIYF	TGTGCCAGCTCACCCCGAGGGGCCGGAAACACCATATATTTT
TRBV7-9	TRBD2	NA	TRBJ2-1	CASSFPLAGVTYNEQFF	TGTGCCAGCAGCTTCCCCCTAGCGGGTGTTACCTACAATGAGCAGTTCTTC
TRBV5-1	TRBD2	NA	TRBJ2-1	CASSFPAGGNEQFF	TGCGCCAGCAGCTTCCCAGCGGGAGGGAATGAGCAGTTCTTC
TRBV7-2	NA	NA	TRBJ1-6	CASSPVGGSNSPLHF	TGTGCCAGCAGCCCTGTCGGGGGGTCGAATTCACCCCTCCACTTT
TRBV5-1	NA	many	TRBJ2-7	CASSLRTPQGRYEQYF	TGCGCCAGCAGCTTGAGGACCCCTCAAGGCCGCTACGAGCAGTACTTC
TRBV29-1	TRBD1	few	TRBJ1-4	CSVQGQGTGEKLFF	TGCAGCGTTCAAGGACAGGGGACCGGTGAAAAACTGTTTTTT
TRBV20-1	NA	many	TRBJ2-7	CSASPAAPITGSYEQYF	TGCAGTGCTAGTCCTGCTGCCCCTATCACCGGCTCCTACGAGCAGTACTTC
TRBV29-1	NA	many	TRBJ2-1	CSVEVSGRELGEQFF	TGCAGCGTTGAGGTTTCCGGGCGGGAACTCGGTGAGCAGTTCTTC
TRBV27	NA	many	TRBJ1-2	CASRGFNYGYTF	TGTGCCAGCAGGGGCTTTAACTATGGCTACACCTTC
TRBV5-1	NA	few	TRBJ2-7	CASSLAGPAKDYEQYF	TGCGCCAGCAGCTTGGCTGGCCCCGCAAAAGACTACGAGCAGTACTTC
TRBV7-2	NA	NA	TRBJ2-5	CASSLVVRGQETQYF	TGTGCCAGCAGCTTAGTGGTGCGGGGCCAAGAGACCCAGTACTTC
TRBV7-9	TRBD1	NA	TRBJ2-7	CASRPGDRSYEQYF	TGTGCCAGCAGACCTGGGGACAGGAGCTACGAGCAGTACTTC
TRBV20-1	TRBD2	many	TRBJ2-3	CSASRSGSVSDTQYF	TGCAGTGCTAGTCGCAGCGGGAGTGTTTCAGATACGCAGTATTTT
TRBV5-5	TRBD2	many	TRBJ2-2	CASSQGLAGSTGELFF	TGTGCCAGCAGCCAAGGACTAGCGGGGTCGACCGGGGAGCTGTTTTTT
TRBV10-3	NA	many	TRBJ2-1	CAITGRVDNEQFF	TGTGCCATCACAGGCAGGGTCGACAATGAGCAGTTCTTC
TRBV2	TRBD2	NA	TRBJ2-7	CASELTSGPWEQYF	TGTGCCAGCGAGCTGACTAGCGGGCCCTGGGAGCAGTACTTC
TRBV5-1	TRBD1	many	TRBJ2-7	CASTSGTENYEQYF	TGCGCCAGCACGTCCGGGACAGAGAACTACGAGCAGTACTTC
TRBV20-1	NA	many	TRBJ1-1	CSARDFRADTEAFF	TGCAGTGCTAGAGATTTCAGGGCCGACACTGAAGCTTTCTTT
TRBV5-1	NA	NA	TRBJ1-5	CASSSPQTGRQRRNQPQHF	TGCGCCAGCAGCTCACCCCAGACGGGACGTCAGAGAAGGAATCAGCCCCAGCATTTT
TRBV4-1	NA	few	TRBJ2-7	CASSQAIAWEQYF	TGCGCCAGCAGCCAAGCGATAGCGTGGGAGCAGTACTTC